This T cell receptor beta chain originates from a study of T-cell memory formation after mild COVID-19. Overall study context: Largely, TCR clusters stayed within a single donor.

In regard to this clonotype: Its antigen is not identified.

From 5'RACE with constant-segment primers came TCR alpha and TCR beta cDNA libraries that carried sample barcodes and UMIs. TCRdb reanalysed the 5' RACE reads using MiXCR and keeps one entry per CDR3 protein. The table records 200,000 to 300,000 distinct CDR3 sequences, approximately 16% of them present only once. Findings and limits, study-wide: CD4+ contracting clones were found mainly in CM and EM, and CD8+ ones in EMRA.

The CDR3 consists of 16 residues. The germline V gene has CDR1 LGHNA and CDR2 YSLEER. Unmatched junction bases numbered 6, after V lost 3 bases and J lost 5 bases. What was sequenced was PBMCs or a T cell subset sorted from them (not recorded which). The TCR comes from a man younger than 35 who had mild COVID-19 (a few samples of this study predate the infection). Cell type and time point are not known. The chain employs TRBV4-3 and TRBJ2-5; TRBD2 agrees at 13 bases. CDR3 in amino acids: CASSQTGLAGVETQYF. In DNA, the CDR3 is TGCGCCAGCAGCCAGACTGGACTAGCGGGGGTGGAGACCCAGTACTTC.